This TCR beta chain was recorded in a study of T cell repertoires in cytomegalovirus infection. Regarding this clonotype: What it binds is unknown.

In TCRdb, the reads were re-called with MiXCR into one record per CDR3 protein. Counted here are roughly 160,000 distinct CDR3 sequences, about 22% occurring once; the ten biggest clones make up more than 25%. Study results and limitations: Individuals carrying CMV plus the relevant HLA were identified by cumulative frequency of public TCR beta families.

The CDR3 has 14 residues. Germline CDR1 SGHNT, CDR2 YENEEA. With V trimmed by 4 bases and J by 5 bases, 4 bases remained unmatched. The TCR sequence derives from a human donor in good health (CMV status not recorded). Some clones in this sample may be carry-over from other donors' samples. This material consisted of CD8+ T cells from cultured PBMCs, taken from culture after CMV antigen stimulation. The rearrangement joins TRBV11-3 to TRBJ2-5; 10 bases are shared with TRBD1. The CDR3 spells CASSSGTGVETQYF. CDR3 DNA sequence: TGTGCCAGCAGCTCGGGGACAGGGGTGGAGACCCAGTACTTC. The full variable domain, rest sourced from reference TRBV11-3 and TRBJ2-5, is EAGVVQSPRYKIIEKKQPVAFWCNPISGHNTLYWYLQNLGQGPELLIRYENEEAVDDSQLPKDRFSAERLKGVDSTLKIQPAELGDSAVYLCASSSGTGVETQYFGPGTRLLVL.